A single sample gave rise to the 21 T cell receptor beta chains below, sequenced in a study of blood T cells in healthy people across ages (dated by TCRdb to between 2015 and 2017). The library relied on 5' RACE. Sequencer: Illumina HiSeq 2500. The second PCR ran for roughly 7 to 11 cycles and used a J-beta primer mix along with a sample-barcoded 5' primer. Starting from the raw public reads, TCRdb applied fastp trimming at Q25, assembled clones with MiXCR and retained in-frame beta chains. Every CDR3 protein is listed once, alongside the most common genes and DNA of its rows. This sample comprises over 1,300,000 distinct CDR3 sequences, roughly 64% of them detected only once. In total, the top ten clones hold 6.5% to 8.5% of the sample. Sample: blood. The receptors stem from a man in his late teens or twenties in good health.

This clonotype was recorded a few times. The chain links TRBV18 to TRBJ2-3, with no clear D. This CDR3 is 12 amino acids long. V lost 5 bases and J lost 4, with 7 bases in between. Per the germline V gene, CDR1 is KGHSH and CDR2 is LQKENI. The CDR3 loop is CASSSNSDTQYF. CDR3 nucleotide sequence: TGTGCCAGCTCAAGTAATTCAGATACGCAGTATTTT.

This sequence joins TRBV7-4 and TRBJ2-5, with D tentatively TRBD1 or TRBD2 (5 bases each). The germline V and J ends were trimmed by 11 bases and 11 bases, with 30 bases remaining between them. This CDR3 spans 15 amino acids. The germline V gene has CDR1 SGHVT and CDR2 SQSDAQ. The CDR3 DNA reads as TGTGCCTCAATTAAGACGGGGCGCTCCTACAATGAGCAGTACTTC. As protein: CASIKTGRSYNEQYF.

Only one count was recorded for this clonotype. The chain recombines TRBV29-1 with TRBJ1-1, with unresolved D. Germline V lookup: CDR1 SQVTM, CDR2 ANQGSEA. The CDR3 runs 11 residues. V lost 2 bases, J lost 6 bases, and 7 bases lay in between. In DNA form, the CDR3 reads TGCAGCGTTGAAAATGGGGCTGAAGCTTTCTTT. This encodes CSVENGAEAFF.

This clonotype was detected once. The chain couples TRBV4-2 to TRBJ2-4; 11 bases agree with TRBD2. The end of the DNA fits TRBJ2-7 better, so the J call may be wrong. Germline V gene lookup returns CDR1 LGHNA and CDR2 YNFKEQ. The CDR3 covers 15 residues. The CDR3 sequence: CASSRVTSGSGEQYF. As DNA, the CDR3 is TGTGCCAGCAGCCGAGTCACTAGCGGGAGTGGCGAGCAGTACTTC.

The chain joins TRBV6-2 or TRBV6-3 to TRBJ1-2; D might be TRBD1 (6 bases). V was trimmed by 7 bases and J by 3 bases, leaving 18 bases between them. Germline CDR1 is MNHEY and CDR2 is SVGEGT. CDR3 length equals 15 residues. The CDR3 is CASTDPPGVDYGYTF. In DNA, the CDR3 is TGTGCCAGCACCGATCCGCCAGGGGTGGACTATGGCTACACCTTC.

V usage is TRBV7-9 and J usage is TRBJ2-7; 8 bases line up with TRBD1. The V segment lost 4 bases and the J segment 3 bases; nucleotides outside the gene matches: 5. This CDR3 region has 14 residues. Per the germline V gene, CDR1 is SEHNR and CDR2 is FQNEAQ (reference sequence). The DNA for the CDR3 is TGTGCCAGCAGCTCCCGGGACAGGAACTACGAGCAGTACTTC. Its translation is CASSSRDRNYEQYF.

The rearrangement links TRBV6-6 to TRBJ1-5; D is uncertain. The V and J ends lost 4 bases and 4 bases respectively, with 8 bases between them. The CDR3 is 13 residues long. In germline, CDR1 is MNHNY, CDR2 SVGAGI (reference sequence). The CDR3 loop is CASSSPENQPQHF. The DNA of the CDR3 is TGTGCCAGCAGTTCCCCAGAGAATCAGCCCCAGCATTTT.

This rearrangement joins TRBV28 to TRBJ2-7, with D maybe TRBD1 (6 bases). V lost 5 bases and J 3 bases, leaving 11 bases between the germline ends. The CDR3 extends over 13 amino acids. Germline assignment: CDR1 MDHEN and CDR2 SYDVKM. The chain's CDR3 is CASSKSGDYEQYF. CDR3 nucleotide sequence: TGTGCCAGCAGTAAATCAGGGGACTACGAGCAGTACTTC.

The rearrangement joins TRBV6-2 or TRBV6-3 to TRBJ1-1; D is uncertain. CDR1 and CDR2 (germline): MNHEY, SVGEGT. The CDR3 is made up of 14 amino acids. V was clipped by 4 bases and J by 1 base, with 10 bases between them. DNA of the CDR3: TGTGCCAGCAGTTCCCCAGCCCAGAACACTGAAGCTTTCTTT. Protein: CASSSPAQNTEAFF.

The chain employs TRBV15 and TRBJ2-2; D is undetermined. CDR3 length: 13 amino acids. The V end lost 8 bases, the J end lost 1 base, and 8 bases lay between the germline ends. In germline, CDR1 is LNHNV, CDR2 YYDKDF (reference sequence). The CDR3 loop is CATASKNTGELFF. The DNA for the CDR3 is TGTGCCACCGCCAGCAAGAACACCGGGGAGCTGTTTTTT. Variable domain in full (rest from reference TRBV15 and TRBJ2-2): DAMVIQNPRYQVTQFGKPVTLSCSQTLNHNVMYWYQQKSSQAPKLLFHYYDKDFNNEADTPDNFQSRRPNTSFCFLDIRSPGLGDTAMYLCATASKNTGELFFGEGSRLTVL.

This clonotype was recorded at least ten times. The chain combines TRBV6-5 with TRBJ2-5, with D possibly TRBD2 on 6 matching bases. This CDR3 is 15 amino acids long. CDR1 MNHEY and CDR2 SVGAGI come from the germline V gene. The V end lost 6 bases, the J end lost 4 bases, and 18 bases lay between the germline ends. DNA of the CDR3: TGTGCCAGCAGCATCGGGAGAGTTATAGGAGAGACCCAGTACTTC. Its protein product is CASSIGRVIGETQYF.

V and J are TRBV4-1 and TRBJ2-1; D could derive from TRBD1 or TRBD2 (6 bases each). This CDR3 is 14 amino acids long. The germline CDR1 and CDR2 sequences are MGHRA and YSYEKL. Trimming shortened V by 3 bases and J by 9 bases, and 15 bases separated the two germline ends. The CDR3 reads CASSHEGGLGEQFF. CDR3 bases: TGCGCCAGCAGCCATGAGGGGGGATTGGGTGAGCAGTTCTTC.

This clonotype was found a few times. The CDR3 nucleotides are TGTGCCAGCAGTGAATCCGGCTGGGGTAAGCAGTACTTC. It yields the protein CASSESGWGKQYF. The chain carries TRBV25-1 and TRBJ2-5; D ambiguous. The CDR3 extends over 13 amino acids. CDR1 MGHDK and CDR2 SYGVNS come from the germline V gene. V was cut by 1 base and J by 11 bases, with 14 bases left in between.

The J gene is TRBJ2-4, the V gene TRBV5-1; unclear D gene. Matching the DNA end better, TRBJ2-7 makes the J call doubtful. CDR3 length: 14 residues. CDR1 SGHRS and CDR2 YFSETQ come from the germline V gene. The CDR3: CASSSHKRRDEQYF. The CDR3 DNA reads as TGCGCCAGCAGCTCACATAAGCGACGGGACGAGCAGTACTTC.

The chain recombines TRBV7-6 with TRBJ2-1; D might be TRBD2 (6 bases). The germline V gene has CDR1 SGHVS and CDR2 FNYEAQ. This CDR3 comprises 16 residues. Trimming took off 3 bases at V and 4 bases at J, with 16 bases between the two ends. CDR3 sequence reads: CASSFSAGGGYNEQFF. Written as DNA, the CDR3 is TGTGCCAGCAGCTTTTCGGCGGGTGGAGGGTACAATGAGCAGTTCTTC.

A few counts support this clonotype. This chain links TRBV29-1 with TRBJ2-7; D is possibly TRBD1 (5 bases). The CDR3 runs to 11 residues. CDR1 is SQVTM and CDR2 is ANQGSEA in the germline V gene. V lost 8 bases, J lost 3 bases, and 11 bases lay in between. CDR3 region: CSTRTGYEQYF. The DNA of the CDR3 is TGCAGCACAAGAACAGGCTACGAGCAGTACTTC.

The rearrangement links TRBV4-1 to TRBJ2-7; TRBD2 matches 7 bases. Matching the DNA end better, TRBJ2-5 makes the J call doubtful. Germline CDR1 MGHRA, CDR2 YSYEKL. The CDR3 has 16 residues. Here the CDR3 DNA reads TGCGCCAGCAGCCAAGATGGACTAGGGGCTGGGGAGACCCAGTACTTC. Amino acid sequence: CASSQDGLGAGETQYF.

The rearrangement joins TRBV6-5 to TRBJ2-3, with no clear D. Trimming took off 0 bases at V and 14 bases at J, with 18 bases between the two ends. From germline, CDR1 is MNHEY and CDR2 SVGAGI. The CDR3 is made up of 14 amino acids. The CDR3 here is CASSYSDIFKTLYF. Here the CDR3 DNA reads TGTGCCAGCAGTTACTCTGACATCTTTAAGACCTTGTATTTT.

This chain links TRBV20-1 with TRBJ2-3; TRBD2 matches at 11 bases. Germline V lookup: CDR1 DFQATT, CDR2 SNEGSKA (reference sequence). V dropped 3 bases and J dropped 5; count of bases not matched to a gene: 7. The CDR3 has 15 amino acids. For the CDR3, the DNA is TGCAGTGCTAGTCAGACTAGCGGGGATAGAGATACGCAGTATTTT. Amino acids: CSASQTSGDRDTQYF.

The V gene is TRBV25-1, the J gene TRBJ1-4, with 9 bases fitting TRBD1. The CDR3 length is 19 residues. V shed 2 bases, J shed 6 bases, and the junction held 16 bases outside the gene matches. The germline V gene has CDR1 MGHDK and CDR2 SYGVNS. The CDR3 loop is CASSEIRTGGQGLDEKLFF. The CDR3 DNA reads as TGTGCCAGCAGTGAAATTCGAACAGGGGGCCAGGGGTTGGATGAAAAACTGTTTTTT.

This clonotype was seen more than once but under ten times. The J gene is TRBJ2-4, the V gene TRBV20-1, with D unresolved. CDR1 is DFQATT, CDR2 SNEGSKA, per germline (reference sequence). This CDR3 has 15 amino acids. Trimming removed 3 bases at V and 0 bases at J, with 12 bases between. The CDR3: CSASQAVLAKNIQYF. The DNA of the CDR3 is TGCAGTGCTAGTCAGGCAGTCCTAGCCAAAAACATTCAGTACTTC.